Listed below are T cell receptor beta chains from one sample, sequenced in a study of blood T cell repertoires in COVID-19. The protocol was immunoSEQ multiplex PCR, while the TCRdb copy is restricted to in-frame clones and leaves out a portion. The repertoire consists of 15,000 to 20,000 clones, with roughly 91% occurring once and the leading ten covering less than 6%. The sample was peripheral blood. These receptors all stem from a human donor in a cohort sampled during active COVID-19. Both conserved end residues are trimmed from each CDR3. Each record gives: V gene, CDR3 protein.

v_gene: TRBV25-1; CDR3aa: ASSEFQEETQY
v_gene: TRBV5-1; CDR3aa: ASSRRETGELF
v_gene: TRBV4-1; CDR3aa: ASSPGLSTDTQY
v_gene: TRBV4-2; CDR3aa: ASSQGTSGVNTGELF
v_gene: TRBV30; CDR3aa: AWSVRGFYGYT
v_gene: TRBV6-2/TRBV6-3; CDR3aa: ASSDIPGTEAF
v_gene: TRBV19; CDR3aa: ASRTGGSNQPQH
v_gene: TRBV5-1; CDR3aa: ASSLDQENTEAF
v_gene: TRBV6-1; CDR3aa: ASSERRGGFGYT
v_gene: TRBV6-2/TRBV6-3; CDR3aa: ASSYPVETQY
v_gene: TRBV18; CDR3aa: ASSSMPVRGSDGYT
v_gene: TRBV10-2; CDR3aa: ASSPGAGELNTQY
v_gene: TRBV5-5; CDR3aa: ASSGDSYQETQY
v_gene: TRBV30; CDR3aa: AWSVQGLNGYT
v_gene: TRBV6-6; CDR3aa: ATRDSKREQY
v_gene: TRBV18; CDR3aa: ASSPGLNTEAF
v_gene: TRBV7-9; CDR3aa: ASSLSGRFYEQY
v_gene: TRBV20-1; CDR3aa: SASSSGTGGAF
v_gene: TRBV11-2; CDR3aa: ASSSQTGTNTGELF
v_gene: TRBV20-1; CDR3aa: SASSGRLF
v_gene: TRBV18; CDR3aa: ASSPPSSGRGNEQF
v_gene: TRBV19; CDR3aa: ASSIDHRGNQPQH
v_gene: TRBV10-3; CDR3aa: AISDHTGVEGEKLF